The clone carrying this TCR beta chain was observed once. The antigen is unknown. Clones were sequenced by immunoSEQ multiplex PCR, and TCRdb holds only the in-frame ones, with some missing. The sample contains fewer than 850,000 clones, roughly 88% of which appear only once. This record belongs to a study of shared clonotypes between healthy human individuals. CD45RO+ cells plus CCR7-negative CD45RA+ TemRA cells formed CD8 memory. The study's findings and limits: Lower generation probabilities were found for non-shared clonotypes than for those shared by all four donors. Estimated clonotype richness was generally higher in naive than memory subsets. An effect of sequencing depth on clonotype sharing among donors was expected.

There are 10 residues in the CDR3. Germline V gives CDR1 DFQATT, CDR2 SNEGSKA (reference sequence). Trimming took 0 bases from V and 12 from J, leaving 6 bases between them. The V and J genes are TRBV20-1 and TRBJ1-5; the D is unclear. The source is a man younger than 35 in good health. Some clones in this sample may be carry-over from other donors' samples. Sequencing was performed on memory CD8+ T cells from PBMCs. Subset defined: CD45RO+ cells pooled with CCR7-negative TemRA cells. This CDR3 is CSARDSHQHF. CDR3 coding DNA: TGCAGTGCTAGAGATTCTCACCAGCATTTT.